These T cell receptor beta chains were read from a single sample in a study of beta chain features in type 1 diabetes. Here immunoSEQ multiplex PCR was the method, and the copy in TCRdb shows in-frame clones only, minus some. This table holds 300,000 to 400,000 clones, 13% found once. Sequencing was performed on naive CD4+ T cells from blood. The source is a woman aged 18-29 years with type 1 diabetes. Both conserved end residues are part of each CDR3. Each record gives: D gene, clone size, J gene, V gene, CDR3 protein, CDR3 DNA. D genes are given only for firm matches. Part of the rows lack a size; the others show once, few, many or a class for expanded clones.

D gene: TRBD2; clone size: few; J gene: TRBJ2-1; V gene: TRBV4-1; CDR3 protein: CASSQAVPGRASGEQFF; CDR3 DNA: TGCGCCAGCAGCCAAGCGGTCCCCGGGAGGGCCTCTGGGGAGCAGTTCTTC
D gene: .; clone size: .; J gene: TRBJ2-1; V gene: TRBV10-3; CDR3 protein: CAISGGPTGIYNEQFF; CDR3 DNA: TGTGCCATCAGTGGGGGCCCGACAGGAATCTACAATGAGCAGTTCTTC
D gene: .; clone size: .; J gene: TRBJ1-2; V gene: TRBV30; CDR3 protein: CAWSRRGGSYGYTF; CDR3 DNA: TGTGCCTGGAGCAGGAGGGGGGGGAGCTATGGCTACACCTTC
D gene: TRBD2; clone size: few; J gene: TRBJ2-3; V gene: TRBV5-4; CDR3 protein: CASATSGSTDTQYF; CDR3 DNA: TGTGCCAGCGCGACTAGCGGGAGCACAGATACGCAGTATTTT
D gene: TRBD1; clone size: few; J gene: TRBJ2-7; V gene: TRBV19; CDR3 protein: CASGQGVFYEQYF; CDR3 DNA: TGTGCCAGTGGACAGGGTGTGTTCTACGAGCAGTACTTC
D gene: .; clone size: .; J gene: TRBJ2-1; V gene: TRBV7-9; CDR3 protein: CASSLFDSDNEQFF; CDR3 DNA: TGTGCCAGCAGCTTATTTGACTCGGACAATGAGCAGTTCTTC
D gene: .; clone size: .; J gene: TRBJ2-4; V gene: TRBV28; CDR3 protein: CASSSPPWRGKNIQYF; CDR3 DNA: TGTGCCAGCAGTTCCCCCCCCTGGCGGGGAAAAAACATTCAGTACTTC
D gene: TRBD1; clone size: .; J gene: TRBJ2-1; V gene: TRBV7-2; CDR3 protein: CASSSGQGNYNEQFF; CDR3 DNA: TGTGCCAGCAGCTCGGGACAGGGGAACTACAATGAGCAGTTCTTC
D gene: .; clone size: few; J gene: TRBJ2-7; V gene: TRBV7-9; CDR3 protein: CASSFPPGYEQYF; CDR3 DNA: TGTGCCAGCAGCTTCCCACCCGGCTACGAGCAGTACTTC
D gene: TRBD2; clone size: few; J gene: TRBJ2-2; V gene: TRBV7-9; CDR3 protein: CASSLKRENGELFF; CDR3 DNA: TGTGCCAGCAGCTTGAAGCGGGAGAACGGGGAGCTGTTTTTT
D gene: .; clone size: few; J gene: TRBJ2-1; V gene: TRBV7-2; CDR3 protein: CASSLAGEISEQFF; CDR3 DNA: TGTGCCAGCAGCTTAGCGGGAGAAATTAGTGAGCAGTTCTTC
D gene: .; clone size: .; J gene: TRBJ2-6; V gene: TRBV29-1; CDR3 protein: CSVSLGGSGANVLTF; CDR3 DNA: TGCAGCGTCTCTTTGGGGGGCTCTGGGGCCAACGTCCTGACTTTC
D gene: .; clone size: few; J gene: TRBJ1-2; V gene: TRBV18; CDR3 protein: CASSPATTGYGYTF; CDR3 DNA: TGTGCCAGCTCACCGGCAACGACAGGCTATGGCTACACCTTC
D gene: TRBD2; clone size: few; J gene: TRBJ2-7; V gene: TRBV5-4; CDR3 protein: CASSYGLGGEQYF; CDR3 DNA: TGTGCCAGCAGTTACGGACTAGGCGGAGAGCAGTACTTC
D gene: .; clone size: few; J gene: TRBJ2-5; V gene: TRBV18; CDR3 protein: CASATRTVQETQYF; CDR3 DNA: TGTGCCAGCGCTACCCGGACAGTCCAAGAGACCCAGTACTTC
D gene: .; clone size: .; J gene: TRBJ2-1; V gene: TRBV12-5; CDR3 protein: CASGLIFGNEQFF; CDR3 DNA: TGTGCTAGTGGTTTGATATTCGGGAATGAGCAGTTCTTC
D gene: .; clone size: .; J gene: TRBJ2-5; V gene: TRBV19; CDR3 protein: CASRFRGQETQYF; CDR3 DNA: TGTGCCAGTAGGTTTCGGGGACAAGAGACCCAGTACTTC